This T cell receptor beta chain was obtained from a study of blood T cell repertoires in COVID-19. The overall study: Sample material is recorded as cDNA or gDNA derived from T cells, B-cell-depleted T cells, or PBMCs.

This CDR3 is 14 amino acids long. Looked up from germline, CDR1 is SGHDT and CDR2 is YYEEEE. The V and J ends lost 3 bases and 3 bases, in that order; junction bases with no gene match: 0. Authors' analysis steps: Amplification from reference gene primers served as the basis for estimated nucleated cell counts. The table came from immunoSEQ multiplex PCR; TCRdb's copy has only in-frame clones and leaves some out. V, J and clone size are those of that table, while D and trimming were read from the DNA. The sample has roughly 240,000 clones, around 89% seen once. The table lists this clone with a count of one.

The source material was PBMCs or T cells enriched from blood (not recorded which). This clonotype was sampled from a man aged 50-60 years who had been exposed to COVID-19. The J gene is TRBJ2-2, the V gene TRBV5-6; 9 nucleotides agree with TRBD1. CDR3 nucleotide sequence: TGTGCCAGCAGCTGGGACAGGGACACCGGGGAGCTGTTTTTT. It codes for CASSWDRDTGELFF.